This T cell receptor (beta chain) was captured by sequencing in a study of OX40 agonist ivuxolimab in advanced cancers. General study results and limits: It was not determined which antigens were specifically recognized by the peripheral T cells that had undergone clonal expansion. Nonresponders included some who also had low normalized T-cell clonal expansion.

As for this clone: Its antigen is still unknown.

V was clipped by 5 bases and J by 3 bases; unmatched bases: 4. The CDR3 runs to 13 residues. The V gene's germline CDR1 is MNHEY and CDR2 SVGAGI. TCRdb keeps only in-frame clones here, not all; method: immunoSEQ multiplex PCR. This table holds tens of thousands of clones, roughly 86% found once. The chain joins TRBV6-5 to TRBJ2-7; 7 bases agree with TRBD1. The sequence was obtained from an adult with an advanced solid tumor such as melanoma, head and neck, liver or kidney cancer. This specimen consisted of CD4+ or CD8+ T cells sorted from blood, obtained in a trial of the OX40 agonist ivuxolimab. The CDR3 sequence: CASSRDSGYEQYF. The CDR3 bases are TGTGCCAGCAGTCGGGACAGTGGCTACGAGCAGTACTTC.